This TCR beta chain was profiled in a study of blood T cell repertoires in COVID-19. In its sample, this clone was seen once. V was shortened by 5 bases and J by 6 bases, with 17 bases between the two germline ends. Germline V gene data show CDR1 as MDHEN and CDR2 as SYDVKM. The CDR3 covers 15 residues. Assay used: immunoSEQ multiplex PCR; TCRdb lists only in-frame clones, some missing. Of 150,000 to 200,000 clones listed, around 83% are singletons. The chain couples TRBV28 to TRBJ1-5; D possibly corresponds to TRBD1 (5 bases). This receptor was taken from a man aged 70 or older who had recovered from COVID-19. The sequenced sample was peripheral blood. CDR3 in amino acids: CASSLMGRVRQPQHF. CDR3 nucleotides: TGTGCCAGCAGTCTCATGGGCAGGGTCCGTCAGCCCCAGCATTTT. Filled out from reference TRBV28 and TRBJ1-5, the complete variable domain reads DVKVTQSSRYLVKRTGEKVFLECVQDMDHENMFWYRQDPGLGLRLIYFSYDVKMKEKGDIPEGYSVSREKKERFSLILESASTNQTSMYLCASSLMGRVRQPQHFGDGTRLSIL.